This is a list of T cell receptor beta chains from one sample in a study of blood T cell repertoires in COVID-19. TCRdb's table, derived via immunoSEQ multiplex PCR, lists solely in-frame clones and lacks some. The sample lists around 300,000 clones, just under 90% occurring once. The sequenced sample was PBMCs or T cells enriched from blood (not recorded which). These TCRs come from a woman aged 55 to 70 who had recovered from COVID-19. CDR3s include the opening cysteine and the closing phenylalanine or tryptophan. Each record gives: J gene, clone size, V gene, D gene, CDR3 protein, CDR3 DNA. D genes are given only for firm matches. Rows may omit the clone size; those that give it use once, few, many or a size class.

TRBJ1-6	once	TRBV9	NA	CASSVEAGVGYSPLHF	TGTGCCAGCAGCGTAGAGGCAGGGGTCGGGTATTCACCCCTCCACTTT
TRBJ1-4	NA	TRBV18	TRBD1	CASSQQQGSNEKLFF	TGTGCCAGCTCACAACAACAGGGGAGTAATGAAAAACTGTTTTTT
TRBJ2-1	NA	TRBV6-1	TRBD2	CASSAGLAGNYNEQFF	TGTGCCAGCAGTGCCGGACTAGCGGGTAACTACAATGAGCAGTTCTTC
TRBJ1-2	NA	TRBV4-1	NA	CASSQDPEGKNGYTF	TGCGCCAGCAGCCAAGATCCGGAGGGTAAGAACGGCTACACCTTC
TRBJ1-2	NA	TRBV7-9	TRBD1	CASSAQQGKGIGYTF	TGTGCCAGCAGCGCCCAACAGGGGAAAGGCATTGGCTACACCTTC
TRBJ1-1	NA	TRBV19	NA	CASSILSEAFF	TGTGCCAGTAGTATATTGAGTGAAGCTTTCTTT
TRBJ2-3	NA	TRBV4-2	TRBD2	CASSQDLAGMEDTQYF	TGTGCCAGCAGCCAAGATCTAGCGGGAATGGAAGATACGCAGTATTTT
TRBJ2-1	NA	TRBV5-5	NA	CASSQLAAGNEQFF	TGTGCCAGCAGCCAGCTGGCAGCAGGGAATGAGCAGTTCTTC
TRBJ1-4	NA	TRBV27	NA	CASSLAGQPEKLFF	TGTGCCAGCAGTTTAGCAGGACAACCTGAAAAACTGTTTTTT
TRBJ1-1	NA	TRBV7-3	NA	CASSRSGLNTEAFF	TGTGCCAGCAGCAGATCAGGGTTGAACACTGAAGCTTTCTTT
TRBJ2-1	NA	TRBV6-1	TRBD2	CASSESQRGYNEQFF	TGTGCCAGCAGTGAAAGCCAGCGGGGATACAATGAGCAGTTCTTC
TRBJ2-2	NA	TRBV5-1	NA	CASSLLGELFF	TGCGCCAGCAGCCTACTCGGGGAGCTGTTTTTT
TRBJ1-2	few	TRBV4-1	NA	CASSQRQEPNYGYTF	TGCGCCAGCAGCCAGAGACAGGAGCCTAACTATGGCTACACCTTC
TRBJ1-1	NA	TRBV7-9	NA	CASVETEAFF	TGTGCCAGCGTAGAAACTGAAGCTTTCTTT
TRBJ1-4	NA	TRBV7-9	NA	CASSLGTQGNEKLFF	TGTGCCAGCAGCTTAGGGACACAGGGTAATGAAAAACTGTTTTTT
TRBJ2-1	NA	TRBV28	NA	CASSLSTYSHNEQFF	TGTGCCAGCAGTTTATCCACTTACTCGCACAATGAGCAGTTCTTC